This T cell receptor (beta chain) was captured in a study of T-cell reconstitution after alpha-beta-depleted transplantation in children. The TCRbeta library incorporated unique molecular identifiers. Using its own MiXCR run on the PCR reads, TCRdb lists one record per CDR3 protein. Of roughly 490,000 distinct CDR3 sequences in the sample, roughly an eighth are singletons; the top ten hold around 15%. Trimming removed 0 bases from V and 4 bases from J; junction bases left unmatched: 11. This CDR3 has 17 amino acids. Germline V gene lookup returns CDR1 ENHRY and CDR2 SYGVKD. The chain couples TRBV10-3 to TRBJ1-2, with 7 bases matching TRBD1. The receptor's source is a female patient aged 2 to 10 who had a stem cell transplant for aplastic anemia, so the T cells may come from the graft donor. The specimen was PBMCs, mostly from graft donor cells, collected 180 days after TCRalphabeta/CD19-depleted stem cell transplant. As DNA, the CDR3 is TGTGCCATCAGTGAGTCGGGGAGGGACAGCCCTCGCTATGGCTACACCTTC. This translates into CAISESGRDSPRYGYTF.